These 15 T cell receptor beta chains originate from one sample sequenced in a study of T cell responses to AZD1222 COVID-19 vaccine. Assay: immunoSEQ multiplex PCR; the TCRdb copy retains only in-frame clones and omits some. Of around 99,000 clones listed, about 90% are singletons. The input for sequencing was peripheral blood, taken on day 0 of AZD1222 vaccination. All receptors derive from an adult in good health.

The gene calls are TRBV21-1 and TRBJ2-7; the table's D call, TRBD2, has no DNA check behind it. TRBV21-1 is classified as a pseudogene. The CDR3 length is 16 residues. The CDR3 spells CASSREDGKFPYEQYF. The CDR3 DNA is TGTGCCAGCAGCAGGGAGGACGGCAAGTTCCCCTACGAGCAGTACTTC.

V gene TRBV4-1 combines with J gene TRBJ1-4; no clear D gene. Between the trimmed V and J ends, which lost 1 base and 7 bases, there was a span of 13 bases. This CDR3 has 15 amino acids. Germline V lookup: CDR1 MGHRA, CDR2 YSYEKL. CDR3 sequence: CASSQGANRGEKLFF. The DNA for the CDR3 is TGCGCCAGCAGCCAAGGCGCAAATCGAGGTGAAAAACTGTTTTTT.

The V call is TRBV6-6, the J call TRBJ1-1; D gene uncertain. V shed 8 bases and J shed 1 base, with 17 bases lying between them. This CDR3 region has 15 residues. Germline V gene sequence: CDR1 MNHNY, CDR2 SVGAGI (reference sequence). In DNA form, the CDR3 reads TGTGCCAGCTATCCTTTAACTGCAGGGAACACTGAAGCTTTCTTT. It specifies CASYPLTAGNTEAFF.

The genes are TRBV2 and TRBJ1-1, with D possibly TRBD1 on 5 matching bases. The V gene's germline CDR1 is SNHLY and CDR2 FYNNEI. Trimming stripped 5 bases from V and 4 bases from J, with 17 bases between. The CDR3 has 15 residues. The CDR3 spells CASSSPGLRITEAFF. CDR3 in DNA: TGTGCCAGCAGTTCCCCGGGACTCAGGATCACTGAAGCTTTCTTT.

The V call is TRBV28, the J call TRBJ2-1; 13 nucleotides agree with TRBD2. CDR3 size: 17 residues. Per germline, CDR1 MDHEN and CDR2 SYDVKM. The V gene end was trimmed by 5 bases and the J gene end by 8 bases; junction bases not matched to a gene: 12. CDR3 loop: CASSEIRTSGSGDEQFF. The CDR3 nucleotides read TGTGCCAGCAGTGAAATCCGGACTAGCGGGAGTGGGGATGAGCAGTTCTTC.

The chain carries TRBV5-4 and TRBJ2-7; D gene unclear. There are 14 residues in the CDR3. The V and J ends lost 0 bases and 4 bases respectively, with 11 bases between them. Germline CDR1 reads SGHNT; CDR2 reads YYREEE (reference sequence). CDR3 bases: TGTGCCAGCAGCTTGGCAAGTGTTCCTTACGAGCAGTACTTC. Protein: CASSLASVPYEQYF.

This clone turned up a few times. The gene calls are TRBV28 and TRBJ1-1, with a weak D call TRBD1 (6 bases). The germline CDR1 and CDR2 sequences are MDHEN and SYDVKM. This CDR3 is 15 amino acids long. The V end was cut by 2 bases, the J end by 2 bases, with 12 bases between. The CDR3 here is CASSLHGGPNTEAFF. In DNA form, the CDR3 reads TGTGCCAGCAGTTTACATGGGGGGCCTAACACTGAAGCTTTCTTT.

The rearrangement uses TRBV7-9 and TRBJ1-2; D remains ambiguous. The germline V gene encodes CDR1 SEHNR and CDR2 FQNEAQ (reference sequence). This CDR3 has 15 residues. Trimming left V 1 base short and J 6 bases short, with 15 bases between. CDR3 protein: CASSLVSTTPHGYTF. In DNA form, the CDR3 reads TGTGCCAGCAGCTTAGTGTCGACAACGCCCCATGGCTACACCTTC.

The genes are TRBV30 and TRBJ1-2; tentative D call: TRBD1 (5 bases). The CDR3 loop spans 11 amino acids. The V gene's germline CDR1 is GTSNPN and CDR2 SVGIG (reference sequence). V lost 3 bases to trimming and J lost 6 bases, with 8 bases between them. CDR3 coding DNA: TGTGCCTGGAGCGGGGCTGATGGCTACACCTTC. Translation: CAWSGADGYTF.

This rearrangement joins TRBV19 to TRBJ2-7, with TRBD2 identical over 9 bases. Per germline, CDR1 LNHDA and CDR2 SQIVND (reference sequence). The CDR3 has 17 residues. V gave up 8 bases and J gave up 3 bases; unmatched junction bases: 17. The CDR3 DNA is TGTGCCAGTCTTCATCCGCGGGGGGGCCCCAGGGTCTACGAGCAGTACTTC. Amino acids: CASLHPRGGPRVYEQYF.

The gene calls are TRBV5-4 and TRBJ2-5; D is possibly TRBD2 (5 bases). Germline loops: CDR1 SGHNT, CDR2 YYREEE (reference sequence). Trimming removed 4 bases from V and 2 bases from J, with 12 bases in between. The CDR3 length is 14 residues. CDR3: CASSLGLGQETQYF. The CDR3 DNA follows: TGTGCCAGCAGCCTCGGACTGGGGCAAGAGACCCAGTACTTC.

The sample holds one count of this clone. This chain uses TRBV9 with TRBJ1-1, with a weak D call TRBD1 (6 bases). Trimming shortened V by 3 bases and J by 1 base, and 19 bases separated the two germline ends. The V gene's germline CDR1 is SGDLS and CDR2 YYNGEE. There are 17 residues in the CDR3. The chain's CDR3 is CASSALGAGLKNTEAFF. CDR3 bases: TGTGCCAGCAGCGCCCTGGGGGCAGGACTTAAGAACACTGAAGCTTTCTTT.

Points on this clone: This sample includes further DNA sequences coding for the same CDR3. V and J are TRBV27 and TRBJ2-7; 7 positions match TRBD1. Per germline, CDR1 MNHEY and CDR2 SMNVEV (reference sequence). The CDR3 totals 12 residues. The V gene end was trimmed by 4 bases and the J gene end by 4 bases; junction bases not matched to a gene: 1. CDR3 loop: CASSSGGYEQYF. Here the CDR3 DNA reads TGTGCCAGCAGTTCAGGGGGATACGAGCAGTACTTC.

The gene calls are TRBV24-1 and TRBJ2-7; unclear D gene. This CDR3 comprises 12 residues. Germline V gene data show CDR1 as KGHDR and CDR2 as SFDVKD. V was trimmed by 4 bases and J by 6 bases, leaving 9 bases between them. CDR3 bases: TGTGCCACCAGTGACCCCGCTGGCGAGCAGTACTTC. Translation gives CATSDPAGEQYF.

This rearrangement joins TRBV5-6 to TRBJ2-5; 7 positions match TRBD2. The CDR3 runs 16 residues. V lost 1 base, J lost 2 bases, and 8 bases stayed unmatched. The V gene's germline CDR1 is SGHDT and CDR2 YYEEEE. The CDR3 DNA sequence: TGTGCCAGCAGCTTGATAACGGGGGGACTTCAAGAGACCCAGTACTTC. This gives the protein CASSLITGGLQETQYF.